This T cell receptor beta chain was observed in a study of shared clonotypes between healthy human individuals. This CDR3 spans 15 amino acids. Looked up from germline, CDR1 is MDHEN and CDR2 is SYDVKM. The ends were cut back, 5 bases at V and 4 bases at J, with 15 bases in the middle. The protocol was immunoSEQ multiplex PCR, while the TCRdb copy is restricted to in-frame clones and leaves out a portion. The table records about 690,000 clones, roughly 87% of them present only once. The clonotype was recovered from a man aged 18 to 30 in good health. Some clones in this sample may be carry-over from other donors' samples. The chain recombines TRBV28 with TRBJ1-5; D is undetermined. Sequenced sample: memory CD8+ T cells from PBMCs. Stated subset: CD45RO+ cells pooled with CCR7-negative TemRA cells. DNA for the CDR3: TGTGCCAGCAGTCCCGAGGAGGGTAGAAATCAGCCCCAGCATTTT. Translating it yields CASSPEEGRNQPQHF. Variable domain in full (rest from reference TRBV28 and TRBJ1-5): DVKVTQSSRYLVKRTGEKVFLECVQDMDHENMFWYRQDPGLGLRLIYFSYDVKMKEKGDIPEGYSVSREKKERFSLILESASTNQTSMYLCASSPEEGRNQPQHFGDGTRLSIL.